This is a list of T cell receptor beta chains from one sample in a study of cytomegalovirus exposure and HLA in healthy donors. Method: immunoSEQ multiplex PCR; TCRdb's copy keeps in-frame clones and lacks some. The repertoire includes 200,000 to 250,000 clones, roughly three quarters of them detected once, and 1.7% sits in the top ten. Sequences were obtained from PBMCs. Every receptor here comes from a man aged 50 to 60 in good health and CMV-seronegative. Both conserved end residues are trimmed from each CDR3.

j_call v_call cdr3_aa
TRBJ1-4 TRBV5-1 ASSSQGVGEKLF
TRBJ1-2 TRBV29-1 SVGRQGYGYT
. TRBV28 ASSPAQASSSYEQY
TRBJ2-2 TRBV6-6 ASSIIREGELF
TRBJ2-5 TRBV13 ASSPGASGSDQETQY
TRBJ2-1 TRBV27 ATSVGAINNEQF
TRBJ2-1 TRBV6-5 ASSYSMRGSWEQF
TRBJ1-1 TRBV7-3 ASSLQGNTEAF
TRBJ2-7 TRBV9 ASSVVEGINEQY
TRBJ2-5 TRBV28 ASSSGAGFRGNPAETQY
TRBJ1-6 TRBV5-1 ASSARDNQNSPLH
TRBJ2-5 TRBV18 ASSEGQQETQY
TRBJ2-1 TRBV28 ASGTNYNEQF
TRBJ1-1 TRBV7-7 ASSSVTGTEAF
TRBJ2-7 TRBV14 ASSQDPRTYEQY
. TRBV5-4 ASSPMGGSVSYEQY
TRBJ2-3 TRBV14 ASSRLAGGTDTQY
TRBJ2-7 TRBV29-1 SWASPYEQY
TRBJ2-3 TRBV5-1 ASSLDRVGTDTQY
TRBJ1-2 TRBV28 ASSRRDRGSHGYT
TRBJ2-2 TRBV9 ASSQDGGSGELF
TRBJ1-1 TRBV27 ASSRTGTNTEAF
TRBJ2-7 TRBV11-2 ASSLAGGLGGEQY
TRBJ2-1 TRBV2 ASSEFSGNYNEQF
TRBJ1-1 TRBV6-1 ASSEIGEGF